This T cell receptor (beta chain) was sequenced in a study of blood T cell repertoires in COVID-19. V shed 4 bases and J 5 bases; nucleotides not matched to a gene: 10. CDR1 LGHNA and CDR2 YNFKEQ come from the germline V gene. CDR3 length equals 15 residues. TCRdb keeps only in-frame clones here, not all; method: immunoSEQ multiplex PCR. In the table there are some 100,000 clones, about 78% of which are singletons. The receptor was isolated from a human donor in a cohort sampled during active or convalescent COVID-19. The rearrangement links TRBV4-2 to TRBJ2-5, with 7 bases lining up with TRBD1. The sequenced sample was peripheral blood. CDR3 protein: CASSRYHRGEETQYF. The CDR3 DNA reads TGTGCCAGCAGCCGCTACCACAGGGGCGAGGAGACCCAGTACTTC.